The following is a TCR beta chain sequence with its context. This specimen comes from a study of Ad26.COV2.S vaccination and SARS-CoV-2 variants. The repertoire was sequenced with immunoSEQ multiplex PCR; TCRdb's copy has only in-frame clones and lacks some. The sample has roughly 400,000 clones, about 88% seen once. Treatment in this sample: 19 received Ad26.COV2.S at low or high dose, single or two shots; about 5 received placebo; per-sample allocation not given. Repertoires come from day 63 after the first vaccine or placebo injection. This material consisted of peripheral blood, taken in a trial of Ad26.COV2.S vaccine versus placebo. The receptor's source is a person aged 18-60 years who received the Ad26.COV2.S COVID-19 vaccine or a placebo.

Here the CDR3 reads CASSPESGPSQETQYF. The DNA of the CDR3 is TGTGCCAGCAGCCCGGAGAGCGGACCGAGCCAAGAGACCCAGTACTTC. The V and J genes are TRBV7-9 and TRBJ2-5; possibly TRBD2 for D (5 bases). CDR1 is SEHNR, CDR2 FQNEAQ, per germline (reference sequence). V gave up 5 bases and J gave up 1 base, with 17 bases separating them. The CDR3 runs to 16 residues.